One sample yielded the 15 T cell receptor beta chains listed below, sequenced in a study of patients and donors after allogeneic stem cell transplantation. Each CDR3 protein is one row after TCRdb ran MiXCR on the RT-PCR reads. The sample has about a million distinct CDR3 sequences, about 20% seen once; the top ten hold 5% to 7.5%. Sequences were obtained from blood, either unsorted or a sorted T cell fraction (not recorded which). These receptors all stem from a human donor who was either an allogeneic HSCT recipient or a stem cell or donor lymphocyte infusion donor (not recorded which). It is not recorded whose cells these are; they may come from a transplant donor.

The chain has TRBV7-2 and TRBJ2-7, with D possibly matching TRBD2 (5 bases). This CDR3 is 17 amino acids long. The V gene's germline CDR1 is SGHTA and CDR2 FQGNSA. The V end lost 1 base, the J end lost 3 bases, and 19 bases lay between the germline ends. CDR3 in amino acids: CASSLGELPKGLYEQYF. CDR3 DNA sequence: TGTGCCAGCAGCTTAGGGGAGCTGCCCAAGGGCCTCTACGAGCAGTACTTC.

This clonotype was seen many times. The genes are TRBV5-1 and TRBJ2-4; 7 nucleotides match TRBD1. This CDR3 has 15 amino acids. CDR1 is SGHRS, CDR2 YFSETQ, per germline. V trimming: 4 bases; J trimming: 6 bases; junction bases outside the gene matches: 10. CDR3 sequence: CASSRTGTEGNIQYF. CDR3 nucleotide sequence: TGCGCCAGCAGCCGTACCGGGACAGAGGGAAACATTCAGTACTTC.

This clonotype came up a few times. The V gene is TRBV28, the J gene TRBJ2-5, with a tentative D call TRBD1 (5 bases). Germline lookup yields CDR1 MDHEN and CDR2 SYDVKM. CDR3 length: 15 residues. Trimming took 2 bases from V and 2 from J, leaving 12 bases between them. The DNA for the CDR3 is TGTGCCAGCAGTTTAGCAGGGAAGGGACAAGAGACCCAGTACTTC. Protein: CASSLAGKGQETQYF.

This chain connects TRBV5-4 to TRBJ2-1; TRBD1 matches 7 bases. CDR1 SGHNT and CDR2 YYREEE come from the germline V gene (reference sequence). With 5 bases clipped from V and 4 bases from J, the junction kept 6 bases outside the gene matches. The CDR3 has 14 amino acids. CDR3 loop: CASSYGGQYNEQFF. The CDR3 DNA is TGTGCCAGCAGTTATGGGGGACAGTACAATGAGCAGTTCTTC.

This chain connects TRBV5-4 to TRBJ2-1; 13 positions match TRBD2. The CDR3 has 19 amino acids. CDR1 and CDR2 (germline): SGHNT, YYREEE (reference sequence). Unmatched junction bases numbered 8, after V lost 2 bases and J lost 0 bases. Here the CDR3 DNA reads TGTGCCAGCAGCTTTCCCGGGACTAGCGGGATCCGCTCCTACAATGAGCAGTTCTTC. This codes for CASSFPGTSGIRSYNEQFF.

The chain recombines TRBV7-2 with TRBJ2-4; tentative D call: TRBD2 (7 bases). Germline V gene lookup returns CDR1 SGHTA and CDR2 FQGNSA. The CDR3 runs to 16 residues. Trimming removed 5 bases from V and 9 bases from J, with 23 bases in between. As DNA, the CDR3 is TGTGCCAGCAGCCTTAGGGCGGGGGCGGACTTGGGCATTCAGTACTTC. This encodes CASSLRAGADLGIQYF.

This clonotype was seen a few times. The V and J genes are TRBV30 and TRBJ2-7; D possibly corresponds to TRBD1 (5 bases). The CDR3 has 13 amino acids. Germline loops: CDR1 GTSNPN, CDR2 SVGIG (reference sequence). V lost 1 base, J lost 1 base, and 8 bases lay in between. The CDR3 nucleotides are TGTGCCTGGAGTGGAGACAGTTCCTACGAGCAGTACTTC. Its protein product is CAWSGDSSYEQYF. The variable domain in full, completed from reference TRBV30 and TRBJ2-7, reads SQTIHQWPATLVQPVGSPLSLECTVEGTSNPNLYWYRQAAGRGLQLLFYSVGIGQISSEVPQNLSASRPQDRQFILSSKKLLLSDSGFYLCAWSGDSSYEQYFGPGTRLTVT.

Many counts were recorded for this clonotype. The chain recombines TRBV6-1 with TRBJ1-5, with D possibly being TRBD1 (5 bases). The CDR3 loop spans 14 amino acids. Between the trimmed V and J ends, which lost 2 bases and 9 bases, there was a span of 14 bases. Germline V gives CDR1 MNHNS, CDR2 SASEGT. This chain's CDR3 is CASSEYRGGTPQHF. In DNA, the CDR3 is TGTGCCAGCAGTGAATACCGGGGTGGGACGCCCCAGCATTTT.

This chain joins TRBV5-6 and TRBJ1-5; D gene unclear. The germline V gene encodes CDR1 SGHDT and CDR2 YYEEEE. V was cut by 3 bases and J by 5 bases, with 18 bases left in between. This CDR3 spans 16 amino acids. CDR3 bases: TGTGCCAGCAGCTCCCTGACTGCGGGGATCGATCAGCCCCAGCATTTT. Encoded protein: CASSSLTAGIDQPQHF.

This clonotype turned up a few times. The chain couples TRBV2 to TRBJ2-5; D might be TRBD2 (6 bases). This CDR3 has 11 residues. Germline CDR1 reads SNHLY; CDR2 reads FYNNEI. V lost 11 bases and J lost 3, with 10 bases in between. This CDR3 is CALGGEETQYF. CDR3 nucleotides: TGTGCCCTCGGGGGAGAAGAGACCCAGTACTTC.

The chain employs TRBV25-1 and TRBJ2-7; TRBD1 matches 10 bases. The CDR3 covers 14 residues. Germline-derived CDR1 and CDR2 are MGHDK and SYGVNS. V was clipped by 4 bases and J by 3 bases; unmatched bases: 3. In DNA form, the CDR3 reads TGTGCCAGCAGTGTGGGGACAGGGGACTACGAGCAGTACTTC. Encoded protein: CASSVGTGDYEQYF.

V usage is TRBV20-1 and J usage is TRBJ2-7; 8 bases are shared with TRBD1. The trim removed 4 bases at V and 4 bases at J, leaving 12 bases unmatched. The CDR3 covers 15 residues. Germline CDR1 and CDR2: DFQATT and SNEGSKA (reference sequence). Written as DNA, the CDR3 is TGCAGTGCTATAGGCCTGATGACAGGGGAATACGAGCAGTACTTC. It yields the protein CSAIGLMTGEYEQYF.

In this sample, this clonotype turned up a few times. The chain couples TRBV9 to TRBJ2-1, with D perhaps TRBD2 (6 bases). V lost 0 bases and J 5 bases, leaving 15 bases between the germline ends. CDR1 is SGDLS, CDR2 YYNGEE, per germline. The CDR3 is 16 amino acids. The chain's CDR3 is CASSVEALAANNEQFF. CDR3 DNA sequence: TGTGCCAGCAGCGTAGAGGCACTAGCTGCTAACAATGAGCAGTTCTTC.

V is TRBV4-3 and J is TRBJ1-5; maybe TRBD1 (5 bases). Germline CDR1 reads LGHNA; CDR2 reads YSLEER. The germline V and J ends were trimmed by 1 base and 6 bases, with 16 bases remaining between them. There are 16 residues in the CDR3. In DNA, the CDR3 is TGCGCCAGCAGCCAAGGGCCGGCCAGGGTTGGTCAGCCCCAGCATTTT. This gives the protein CASSQGPARVGQPQHF.

This clonotype was counted at least ten times. This chain links TRBV11-2 with TRBJ2-4, with D uncertain. The V gene lost 2 bases and the J gene lost 0 bases, with 5 bases spanning the gap. The CDR3 consists of 14 residues. Germline CDR1 SGHAT, CDR2 FQNNGV. CDR3 protein: CASSLRLAKNIQYF. CDR3 DNA sequence: TGTGCCAGCAGCTTACGATTAGCCAAAAACATTCAGTACTTC.